This TCR beta chain was found in a study of cytomegalovirus exposure and HLA in healthy donors. Germline values: CDR1 MNHEY, CDR2 SMNVEV (reference sequence). This CDR3 comprises 15 residues. The V segment lost 5 bases and the J segment 2 bases; nucleotides outside the gene matches: 5. Both 60 Vbeta primers and 13 Jbeta primers went into the PCR. Assay: immunoSEQ multiplex PCR; the TCRdb copy retains only in-frame clones and omits some. The data hold around 180,000 clones, with around 80% observed a single time. This receptor was identified in a woman in her forties or fifties in good health and CMV-seropositive. The chain has TRBV27 and TRBJ2-7; TRBD2 aligns across 11 bases. The sample comprised PBMCs. The CDR3 coding sequence is TGTGCCAGCAGTGTAGATAGCGGGGGGGCCTACGAGCAGTACTTC. This translates into CASSVDSGGAYEQYF.